These T cell receptor beta chains were read from a single sample in a study of Ad26.COV2.S vaccination and SARS-CoV-2 variants. TCRdb's copy holds only in-frame clones and misses some; the assay was immunoSEQ multiplex PCR. The data contain 350,000 to 500,000 clones, roughly 90% of them singletons. The source was peripheral blood, collected in a trial of Ad26.COV2.S vaccine versus placebo. The receptors originated from a person aged 18 to 59 who received the Ad26.COV2.S COVID-19 vaccine or a placebo. The CDR3 runs from the conserved cysteine through the conserved F or W. D genes are given only for firm matches. Where a row states a size, it is once, few, many or the class of an expanded clone; other rows omit it.

abundance	d_gene	j_gene	len	v_gene	CDR3aa	CDR3nt
NA	NA	TRBJ2-3	13	TRBV7-9	CASSLTTPMTQYF	TGTGCCAGCAGCTTAACCACCCCAATGACGCAGTATTTT
NA	NA	TRBJ1-1	12	TRBV7-8	CASSRGGTEAFF	TGTGCCAGCAGCCGGGGTGGAACTGAAGCTTTCTTT
NA	NA	TRBJ2-1	15	TRBV4-1	CASSQTQGIYNEQFF	TGCGCCAGCAGCCAAACACAGGGTATCTACAATGAGCAGTTCTTC
once	NA	TRBJ1-1	15	TRBV28	CASSFSQGSNTEAFF	TGTGCCAGCAGTTTTTCTCAGGGCTCGAACACTGAAGCTTTCTTT
NA	NA	TRBJ2-7	14	TRBV6-4	CASSADQGSYEQYF	TGTGCCAGCAGTGCGGACCAGGGTTCCTACGAGCAGTACTTC
NA	NA	TRBJ1-6	12	TRBV4-3	CASSQTGSPLHF	TGCGCCAGCAGCCAAACAGGATCACCCCTCCACTTT
NA	NA	TRBJ1-4	12	TRBV3-1/TRBV3-2	CASSRTRERLFF	TGTGCCAGCAGCCGGACGAGGGAAAGACTGTTTTTT
NA	NA	TRBJ2-7	16	TRBV30	CAWSTATRGPSYEQYF	TGTGCCTGGAGTACGGCGACACGGGGCCCCTCCTACGAGCAGTACTTC
NA	NA	TRBJ1-1	15	TRBV11-2	CASSRHLGGDTEAFF	TGTGCCAGCAGCCGCCACCTGGGGGGCGACACTGAAGCTTTCTTT
many	NA	TRBJ2-7	13	TRBV5-4	CASTRRLSNEQYF	TGTGCCAGCACCAGACGCTTATCAAACGAGCAGTACTTC
NA	NA	TRBJ1-3	15	TRBV11-2	CASSPGDSRRNTIYF	TGTGCCAGCAGCCCGGGGGACTCGAGGAGAAACACCATATATTTT
NA	TRBD1	TRBJ2-3	18	TRBV3-1/TRBV3-2	CASSQVGPDRGRTDTQYF	TGTGCCAGCAGCCAAGTCGGCCCTGACAGGGGACGCACAGATACGCAGTATTTT
NA	TRBD2	TRBJ2-3	14	TRBV10-3	CAIRVAGGADTQYF	TGTGCCATCAGAGTAGCGGGAGGGGCAGATACGCAGTATTTT
NA	NA	TRBJ2-5	14	TRBV5-4	CASSLIGASETQYF	TGTGCCAGCAGCTTGATCGGGGCGAGTGAGACCCAGTACTTC
NA	NA	TRBJ1-5	15	TRBV4-1	CASSQETGYNQPQHF	TGCGCCAGCAGCCAAGAAACTGGTTACAATCAGCCCCAGCATTTT
NA	NA	TRBJ2-3	11	TRBV5-6	CASSTRDTQYF	TGTGCCAGCAGCACCCGAGATACGCAGTATTTT
NA	NA	TRBJ2-2	16	TRBV7-2	CASSEQWSSHTGELFF	TGTGCCAGCAGCGAACAATGGAGCTCGCACACCGGGGAGCTGTTTTTT
NA	TRBD2	TRBJ2-2	15	TRBV25-1	CASSKRGVNTGELFF	TGTGCCAGCTCGAAGCGGGGGGTGAACACCGGGGAGCTGTTTTTT